A selection of T cell receptor beta chains follows, all from one sample in a study of cytomegalovirus exposure and HLA in healthy donors. The data were produced by immunoSEQ multiplex PCR, yet TCRdb's version contains in-frame clones alone and is incomplete. The sample lists 99,000 or so clones; roughly 80% were seen once. The sequencing sample was made of PBMCs. Receptors originate from a man aged 55 to 70 in good health and CMV-seropositive. Each CDR3 is given with its conserved first and last residue. Each record gives: clone size, D gene, J gene, V gene, CDR3 DNA, CDR3 protein. A D gene is named only where the DNA matches it firmly. The size field is filled for only some rows; it gives once, few, many or a size class.

-,-,TRBJ1-5,TRBV7-6,TGTGCCAGCAGCTTAGCAGGGGCCATTACGCCCCAGCATTTT,CASSLAGAITPQHF
-,-,TRBJ2-7,TRBV4-2,TGTGCCAGCAGCCAAGAAACTAGCTCCTACGAGCAGTACTTC,CASSQETSSYEQYF
-,TRBD1,TRBJ2-5,TRBV2,TGTGCCTTTGCTGGGACAGAGAGCCGGGAGACCCAGTACTTC,CAFAGTESRETQYF
few,-,TRBJ1-1,TRBV13,TGTGCCAGCAGCTCCCCACCGCAACAAGAAGCTTTCTTT,CASSSPPQQEAFF
-,-,TRBJ1-5,TRBV7-2,TGTGCCAGCAGCCAGCTGAGGGATCAGCCCCAGCATTTT,CASSQLRDQPQHF
-,TRBD1,TRBJ1-5,TRBV4-1,TGCGCCAGCAGCCTATCCTCCGGGACAGGGGACTTCTCTAGCAATCAGCCCCAGCATTTT,CASSLSSGTGDFSSNQPQHF
-,-,TRBJ2-3,TRBV29-1,TGCAGCGTTGTCGGCCAGGTCTTCACAGATACGCAGTATTTT,CSVVGQVFTDTQYF
-,TRBD2,TRBJ2-3,TRBV10-2,TGCGCCAGCATTGAAATAGCGGGTACAGATACGCAGTATTTT,CASIEIAGTDTQYF
-,-,TRBJ2-1,TRBV7-9,TGTGCCAGCAGCCCACAAAATGGAGATGAGCAGTTCTTC,CASSPQNGDEQFF
-,-,TRBJ2-1,TRBV7-3,TGTGCCAGCAGCCCTCATCGACTATTCAATGAGCAGTTCTTC,CASSPHRLFNEQFF
many,-,TRBJ1-5,TRBV9,TGTGCCAGCAGCCCTACCGACAGGCTTTTCCACCAGCATTTT,CASSPTDRLFHQHF
-,-,TRBJ2-5,TRBV7-9,TGTTCCAGCAGCTTAGGGCAGGTCCCTGAAGAGACCCAGTACTTC,CSSSLGQVPEETQYF
-,-,TRBJ1-2,TRBV4-1,TGCGCCAGCAGCCCAATTCAAGGGGCAGGGGAAGGTTACACCTTC,CASSPIQGAGEGYTF
-,TRBD1,TRBJ2-2,TRBV4-1,TGCGCCAGCAGCCGGGACAGGGGGTATAAGGGCGGGGAGCTGTTTTTT,CASSRDRGYKGGELFF
-,-,TRBJ1-2,TRBV19,TGTGCCAGTAGTATTTCCGGACAGTATGGCTACACCTTC,CASSISGQYGYTF
-,TRBD1,TRBJ2-2,TRBV30,TGTGCCTGGTTAGGGGGCTATACCGGGGAGCTGTTTTTT,CAWLGGYTGELFF
few,-,TRBJ2-4,TRBV6-1,TGTGCCAGCAGTGAAGCCGGGAGCCAAAACATTCAGTACTTC,CASSEAGSQNIQYF
-,TRBD1,TRBJ2-7,TRBV5-5,TGTGCCAGCAGCTTGGCCGGGACAGGGTATGAGCAGTACTTC,CASSLAGTGYEQYF
-,TRBD2,TRBJ2-5,TRBV5-1,TGCGCCAGCAGCCACCCGGGACTAGCGTTTACCCAGTACTTC,CASSHPGLAFTQYF
-,-,TRBJ1-2,TRBV30,TGTGCCTGGAGTGTAGGAGGGCGCTATGGCTACACCTTC,CAWSVGGRYGYTF
-,TRBD1,TRBJ2-5,TRBV10-3,TGTGCCATCAGTGAGGGGGGTAGCAGGGGGTTCCAAGAGACCCAGTACTTC,CAISEGGSRGFQETQYF
-,TRBD1,TRBJ2-2,TRBV5-1,TGCGCCAGCCGCCCCCGGGCCGGGACAGGGGAGAACACCGGGGAGCTGTTTTTT,CASRPRAGTGENTGELFF
-,-,TRBJ2-7,TRBV21-1,TGTGCCAGCAGCGACAGGGGGAGTCCCGAGCAGTACTTC,CASSDRGSPEQYF
-,-,TRBJ1-4,TRBV4-1,TGCGCCAGCAGCCAAGGACAATTTTCAACTAATGAAAAACTGTTTTTT,CASSQGQFSTNEKLFF
-,TRBD1,TRBJ1-1,TRBV4-1,TGCGCCAGCAGCACATTCGGGACAGGCTCCATGAACACTGAAGCTTTCTTT,CASSTFGTGSMNTEAFF
-,-,TRBJ2-5,TRBV7-9,TGTGCCAGCAGCCGCCCCCGTTACAGAGACCAAGAGACCCAGTACTTC,CASSRPRYRDQETQYF
-,-,TRBJ2-7,TRBV27,TGTGCCAGCAGTTCCGACAGGCAATCCTACGAGCAGTACTTC,CASSSDRQSYEQYF
once,TRBD1,TRBJ1-4,TRBV9,TGTGCCAGCAGCGTCACAGGGGGCGGTGGAAAACTGTTTTTT,CASSVTGGGGKLFF
-,-,TRBJ1-5,TRBV6-5,TGTGCCAGCAGTCTGCAAAGAGACAGAACGCAGCCCCAGCATTTT,CASSLQRDRTQPQHF
-,-,TRBJ1-1,TRBV27,TGTGCCAGCAGCGGGTGGGGCGGCTCCACTGAAGCTTTCTTT,CASSGWGGSTEAFF
-,-,TRBJ1-1,TRBV10-1,TGCGCCAGCAGTGAGTCCCAGGTGGGGCTGAACACTGAAGCTTTCTTT,CASSESQVGLNTEAFF
-,-,TRBJ2-2,TRBV11-2,TGTGCCAGCAGACACTTAGCGACAAAGACGAACACCGGGGAGCTGTTTTTT,CASRHLATKTNTGELFF
-,TRBD1,TRBJ1-4,TRBV7-9,TGTGCCAGCAGTCCCGGGACAGGGGGCGGTTTTCAGGAAAAACTGTTTTTT,CASSPGTGGGFQEKLFF
-,TRBD1,TRBJ2-2,TRBV7-2,TGTGCCAGCAGCAAAGACAGGGTGGGCACCGGGGAGCTGTTTTTT,CASSKDRVGTGELFF
-,TRBD1,TRBJ2-5,TRBV27,TGTGCCAGCAGTCCTTGGGGACAGGGGACTTCTGAGGGGACCCAGTACTTC,CASSPWGQGTSEGTQYF
-,TRBD2,TRBJ2-7,TRBV6-5,TGTGCCAGCAGTTCCCACGGGACTACATCTTACGAGCAGTACTTC,CASSSHGTTSYEQYF
-,TRBD1,TRBJ1-2,TRBV6-1,TGTGCCAGCAGTCACACAACGACAGGGATGTATGGCTACACCTTC,CASSHTTTGMYGYTF
-,TRBD1,TRBJ2-7,TRBV30,TGTGCCTGGAGTGTTCTGGATGACAGGGGGTCCTACGAGCAGTACTTC,CAWSVLDDRGSYEQYF
-,TRBD1,TRBJ1-1,TRBV11-1,TGTGCCAGCAGCTCGGACAGGGACACTGAAGCTTTCTTT,CASSSDRDTEAFF
-,TRBD2,TRBJ2-1,TRBV19,TGTGCCAGTACCCGACTAGCGGGGGGCTTTTCCTACAATGAGCAGTTCTTC,CASTRLAGGFSYNEQFF
-,-,TRBJ2-2,TRBV19,TGTGCCAGTAGTATAGGACAGACCATCACCGGGGAGCTGTTTTTT,CASSIGQTITGELFF
many,-,TRBJ1-4,TRBV6-1,TGTGCCAGCAGTGAGACTAGAAGGACTAATGAAAAACTGTTTTTT,CASSETRRTNEKLFF
-,-,TRBJ2-2,TRBV7-9,TGTGCCAGCAGCTTTCTCCTAGGCACCGGGGAGCTGTTTTTT,CASSFLLGTGELFF
-,TRBD1,TRBJ2-7,TRBV5-1,TGCGCCAGCAGCAGATCCGGGACAGGGGATCGCGGGCAGTACTTC,CASSRSGTGDRGQYF
-,-,TRBJ1-2,TRBV30,TGTGCCTGGAGTGTACCTCATCAGGGGCGCTATGGCTACACCTTC,CAWSVPHQGRYGYTF
few,TRBD1,TRBJ1-1,TRBV28,TGTGCCAGCAAGGGAGGGACAGGGAACACTGAAGCTTTCTTT,CASKGGTGNTEAFF
-,TRBD1,TRBJ2-4,TRBV4-1,TGCGCCAGCAGCCGGGGACAGATTCAGTACTTC,CASSRGQIQYF
-,-,TRBJ1-2,TRBV2,TGTGCCAGCAGTGAGGGCGGGACCTATGGCTACACCTTC,CASSEGGTYGYTF
-,-,TRBJ2-1,TRBV9,TGTGCCAGCAGCGTAAGTGGGAGCTCCTACAATGAGCAGTTCTTC,CASSVSGSSYNEQFF
once,TRBD1,TRBJ2-1,TRBV25-1,TGTGCCAGCAGTGAATATATCCAGGGGGCGGATGAGCAGTTCTTC,CASSEYIQGADEQFF
-,-,TRBJ1-5,TRBV7-2,TGTGCCAGCATGCCCCGTGGGGGGAGTCAGCCCCAGCATTTT,CASMPRGGSQPQHF
-,TRBD1,TRBJ2-7,TRBV6-6,TGTGCCAGCAGAAGGACAGGGAACCCCGACTACGAGCAGTACTTC,CASRRTGNPDYEQYF
-,TRBD1,TRBJ2-5,TRBV6-1,TGTGCCAGCAGCGGACAGGGCTTCCAGACCCAGTACTTC,CASSGQGFQTQYF
-,-,TRBJ2-2,TRBV6-1,TGTGCCAGCAGTGAAAGAGGGGGTTTCGCCGGGGAGCTGTTTTTT,CASSERGGFAGELFF
-,-,TRBJ1-5,TRBV2,TGTGCCAGCAGTGAAAAGGAGCCGAGATATCAGCCCCAGCATTTT,CASSEKEPRYQPQHF
-,-,TRBJ2-1,TRBV28,TGTGCCAGCAGTTCCTTAGCGGCAAGCTCCTACAATGAGCAGTTCTTC,CASSSLAASSYNEQFF
-,-,TRBJ1-1,TRBV9,TGTGCCAGCAGTGGCGACAGGCCATGTTTC,CASSGDRPCF
few,TRBD2,TRBJ2-3,TRBV19,TGTGCCAGTAGTATAGTACCCGGGGGGGGCGGAGATACGCAGTATTTT,CASSIVPGGGGDTQYF
-,TRBD2,TRBJ2-3,TRBV6-5,TGTGCCAGCAGAAGGACTAGCTCGGCAGATACGCAGTATTTT,CASRRTSSADTQYF
-,TRBD1,TRBJ1-6,TRBV19,TGTGCCAGTAGAGGGGGCGGTAATTCACCCCTCCACTTT,CASRGGGNSPLHF